These 19 T cell receptor beta chains were all obtained from the same sample, sequenced in a study of blood T cell repertoires in COVID-19. Repertoires were generated with immunoSEQ multiplex PCR, while TCRdb's copy carries only in-frame clones and drops some. Here the sample spans approximately 74,000 clones, 80% to 85% being singletons. The sample consisted of peripheral blood. These receptors were collected from a man at least 80 years old with active or convalescent COVID-19.

The CDR3, as DNA: TGCGCCAGCAGCGTGACAACGATGAACACTGAAGCTTTCTTT. Its protein is CASSVTTMNTEAFF. The V gene is TRBV5-1, the J gene TRBJ1-1, with D unresolved. The CDR3 is 14 residues long. Germline V lookup: CDR1 SGHRS, CDR2 YFSETQ. Trimming pared 4 bases from V and 0 bases from J, leaving 10 bases between.

This sequence joins TRBV18 and TRBJ2-7; TRBD2 matches at 8 bases. Germline trimming cut 5 bases from V and 6 bases from J; bases unmatched to any gene: 3. The length of the CDR3 is 12 residues. CDR1 KGHSH and CDR2 LQKENI come from the germline V gene. This CDR3 reads CASSSGRGEQYF. The CDR3 DNA follows: TGTGCCAGCTCATCCGGGAGGGGCGAGCAGTACTTC.

The chain joins TRBV27 to TRBJ1-1; D is uncertain. V was pared by 5 bases and J by 1 base, with 11 bases between. Germline V gene sequence: CDR1 MNHEY, CDR2 SMNVEV (reference sequence). The CDR3 spans 14 residues. The CDR3 sequence: CASSNTAKNTEAFF. The CDR3 bases are TGTGCCAGCAGTAATACCGCGAAGAACACTGAAGCTTTCTTT.

The genes are TRBV7-9 and TRBJ1-1, with 7 positions matching TRBD1. V trimming: 6 bases; J trimming: 0 bases; junction bases outside the gene matches: 7. Germline CDR1 and CDR2: SEHNR and FQNEAQ (reference sequence). This CDR3 comprises 15 residues. CDR3 DNA sequence: TGTGCCAGCAGTCCACCGGGACAGATGAACACTGAAGCTTTCTTT. Translated, it gives CASSPPGQMNTEAFF. The full variable domain, with the rest looked up from reference TRBV7-9 and TRBJ1-1, is DTGVSQNPRHKITKRGQNVTFRCDPISEHNRLYWYRQTLGQGPEFLTYFQNEAQLEKSRLLSDRFSAERPKGSFSTLEIQRTEQGDSAMYLCASSPPGQMNTEAFFGQGTRLTVV.

The chain couples TRBV6-2 or TRBV6-3 to TRBJ2-1, with D maybe TRBD2 (6 bases). V was clipped by 4 bases and J by 4 bases, with 8 bases between them. Per germline, CDR1 MNHEY and CDR2 SVGEGT. CDR3 size: 13 residues. In DNA form, the CDR3 reads TGTGCCAGCAGTTCCCTAGCGTACAATGAGCAGTTCTTC. This sequence encodes CASSSLAYNEQFF.

CDR3 bases: TGTGCCAGCAGTCTAGAGCGTAAATCCGAGCAGTACTTC. Its translation: CASSLERKSEQYF. The chain links TRBV27 to TRBJ2-7; unclear D gene. The CDR3 length is 13 residues. Trimming took off 5 bases at V and 6 bases at J, with 14 bases between the two ends. In germline, CDR1 is MNHEY, CDR2 SMNVEV (reference sequence).

The J gene is TRBJ1-1, the V gene TRBV6-5, with 7 positions matching TRBD1. This CDR3 spans 15 amino acids. CDR1 and CDR2 (germline): MNHEY, SVGAGI. Unmatched junction bases numbered 9, after V lost 4 bases and J lost 4 bases. The DNA of the CDR3 is TGTGCCAGCAGTTCGGACAGGTCGGCTATCACTGAAGCTTTCTTT. It encodes CASSSDRSAITEAFF.

CDR3 sequence reads: CASSEEIAGGTVTQYF. The CDR3 DNA sequence: TGTGCCAGCAGTGAAGAGATAGCGGGGGGGACGGTTACGCAGTATTTT. V usage is TRBV6-1 and J usage is TRBJ2-3, with 11 bases identical to TRBD2. Germline-derived CDR1 and CDR2 are MNHNS and SASEGT. The junction had 8 bases not matched to a gene; V was cut back by 1 base and J by 8 bases. This CDR3 is 16 amino acids long.

The chain has TRBV2 and TRBJ1-5, with TRBD1 as a possible D gene (6 bases). Trimming removed 7 bases from V and 1 base from J, with 14 bases in between. Germline V gives CDR1 SNHLY, CDR2 FYNNEI. The CDR3 runs 15 residues. CDR3 nucleotide sequence: TGTGCCAGCAAAGGGGGTTCTTCGAGCAATCAGCCCCAGCATTTT. It is translated as CASKGGSSSNQPQHF.

This clone occurred a few times. This chain connects TRBV27 to TRBJ2-7; 9 bases match TRBD1. This CDR3 spans 15 amino acids. The junction had 8 bases not matched to a gene; V was cut back by 3 bases and J by 5 bases. Germline-derived CDR1 and CDR2 are MNHEY and SMNVEV (reference sequence). CDR3 coding DNA: TGTGCCAGCAGTTTTTCTCGACAGGGGGAGCACGAGCAGTACTTC. Its protein product is CASSFSRQGEHEQYF.

The chain has TRBV11-3 and TRBJ2-3, with 9 positions matching TRBD1. This CDR3 spans 17 amino acids. V lost 5 bases, J lost 1 base, and 10 bases stayed unmatched. The V gene's germline CDR1 is SGHNT and CDR2 YENEEA. The CDR3: CASSAGQGGAGTDTQYF. The CDR3 nucleotides are TGTGCCAGCAGCGCGGGACAGGGCGGGGCGGGCACAGATACGCAGTATTTT.

In this sample, this clone turned up once. The rearrangement joins TRBV28 to TRBJ1-5, with D possibly being TRBD1 (6 bases). Germline CDR1 MDHEN, CDR2 SYDVKM. This CDR3 has 15 residues. V dropped 6 bases and J dropped 4 bases, with 16 bases sitting between them. CDR3 amino acids: CASRNLRGRNQPQHF. The CDR3 coding sequence is TGTGCCAGCAGGAATCTGAGGGGGAGAAATCAGCCCCAGCATTTT.

V usage is TRBV5-5 and J usage is TRBJ1-2, with 8 bases matching TRBD1. The junction had 9 bases not matched to a gene; V was cut back by 4 bases and J by 4 bases. CDR1 is SGHKS and CDR2 is YYEKEE in the germline V gene (reference sequence). The CDR3 runs to 15 residues. CDR3 sequence reads: CASSPPETGAYGYTF. The DNA of the CDR3 is TGTGCCAGCAGCCCCCCCGAGACAGGGGCCTATGGCTACACCTTC.

The rearrangement uses TRBV21-1 and TRBJ2-1; the table's D call, TRBD1, was not checked against the DNA. TRBV21-1 is a documented pseudogene. This CDR3 has 15 residues. The CDR3 region is CASSNLTGDHNEQFF. The CDR3 DNA reads TGTGCCAGCAGCAATCTCACAGGAGATCACAATGAGCAGTTCTTC.

The chain employs TRBV6-2 or TRBV6-3 and TRBJ2-3, with a tentative D call TRBD2 (8 bases). Trimming took 4 bases from V and 4 from J, leaving 27 bases between them. The germline V gene has CDR1 MNHEY and CDR2 SVGEGT. This CDR3 has 19 residues. Here the CDR3 DNA reads TGTGCCAGCAGTTCCCGACAGGGTCTTCGAGCGGGAGTGCCAGATACGCAGTATTTT. Translating it yields CASSSRQGLRAGVPDTQYF.

This chain links TRBV19 with TRBJ2-4; no reliable D call. The germline gives CDR1 LNHDA, CDR2 SQIVND (reference sequence). The CDR3 sequence is 17 residues long. V was cut by 3 bases and J by 0 bases, with 15 bases left in between. The CDR3 protein is CASSIGGRFLAKNIQYF. As DNA, the CDR3 is TGTGCCAGTAGTATTGGCGGCAGATTTTTAGCCAAAAACATTCAGTACTTC.

V is TRBV4-2 and J is TRBJ1-2; D gene uncertain. Germline V gene data show CDR1 as LGHNA and CDR2 as YNFKEQ. The CDR3 length is 14 residues. V gave up 1 base and J gave up 2 bases, with 8 bases separating them. The CDR3 nucleotides are TGTGCCAGCAGCCAAGGGTGGAGAAACTATGGCTACACCTTC. The encoded protein is CASSQGWRNYGYTF.

The V call is TRBV19, the J call TRBJ2-6; TRBD1 agrees at 9 bases. V dropped 4 bases and J dropped 2; count of bases not matched to a gene: 9. The length of the CDR3 is 18 residues. From germline, CDR1 is LNHDA and CDR2 SQIVND (reference sequence). DNA for the CDR3: TGTGCCAGTAGTAAGTGGGCCGGGACAGGGACTGGGGCCAACGTCCTGACTTTC. It encodes CASSKWAGTGTGANVLTF. Supplemented by reference TRBV19 and TRBJ2-6, the full variable domain reads DGGITQSPKYLFRKEGQNVTLSCEQNLNHDAMYWYRQDPGQGLRLIYYSQIVNDFQKGDIAEGYSVSREKKESFPLTVTSAQKNPTAFYLCASSKWAGTGTGANVLTFGAGSRLTVL.

The genes are TRBV2 and TRBJ2-1, with a weak D call TRBD1 (6 bases). Germline CDR1 SNHLY, CDR2 FYNNEI. V was clipped by 6 bases and J by 6 bases, with 15 bases between them. CDR3 length equals 14 residues. This CDR3 reads CASRGYRDINEQFF. The CDR3 coding sequence is TGTGCCAGCAGGGGGTACAGGGACATCAATGAGCAGTTCTTC. The full variable domain, completed using reference TRBV2 and TRBJ2-1, is EPEVTQTPSHQVTQMGQEVILRCVPISNHLYFYWYRQILGQKVEFLVSFYNNEISEKSEIFDDQFSVERPDGSNFTLKIRSTKLEDSAMYFCASRGYRDINEQFFGPGTRLTVL.